Listed below are T cell receptor beta chains from one sample, sequenced in a study of blood T cell repertoires in COVID-19. Method: immunoSEQ multiplex PCR; TCRdb's copy keeps in-frame clones and lacks some. The sample includes tens of thousands of clones, 76% seen only once; the top ten take 40% to 60%. Specimen: peripheral blood. The receptors here all came from a woman of 80 years or more with acute or convalescent COVID-19. Each CDR3 is given with its conserved first and last residue. A D gene is named only where the DNA matches it firmly. Not every row has a clone size; where given, it reads once, few, many or a size class.

clone_size: .
d_call: TRBD2
v_call: TRBV4-2
j_call: TRBJ2-1
cdr3_aa: CASSQDSAGGDNEQFF
cdr3_nt: TGTGCCAGCAGCCAAGATTCGGCGGGGGGAGACAATGAGCAGTTCTTC

clone_size: .
d_call: TRBD2
v_call: TRBV3-1/TRBV3-2
j_call: TRBJ2-1
cdr3_aa: CASSRSGGVQFF
cdr3_nt: TGTGCCAGCAGCCGAAGCGGGGGAGTGCAGTTCTTC

clone_size: .
d_call: .
v_call: TRBV12-3/TRBV12-4
j_call: TRBJ2-5
cdr3_aa: CASTQDSQETQYF
cdr3_nt: TGTGCCAGCACCCAAGACAGCCAAGAGACCCAGTACTTC

clone_size: few
d_call: .
v_call: TRBV19
j_call: TRBJ1-5
cdr3_aa: CASSIGTTGGQPQHF
cdr3_nt: TGTGCCAGTAGTATTGGGACCACCGGGGGTCAGCCCCAGCATTTT

clone_size: .
d_call: .
v_call: TRBV20-1
j_call: TRBJ1-1
cdr3_aa: CSARGGGPAFF
cdr3_nt: TGCAGTGCTAGAGGTGGGGGCCCAGCTTTCTTT

clone_size: .
d_call: TRBD2
v_call: TRBV11-2
j_call: TRBJ2-2
cdr3_aa: CASSAGGWDTGELFF
cdr3_nt: TGTGCCAGCAGCGCGGGGGGCTGGGACACCGGGGAGCTGTTTTTT

clone_size: .
d_call: TRBD2
v_call: TRBV15
j_call: TRBJ2-4
cdr3_aa: CATSRDLVGLAGANQGVQYF
cdr3_nt: TGTGCCACCAGCAGAGATCTGGTCGGACTAGCGGGAGCGAACCAGGGCGTTCAGTACTTC

clone_size: once
d_call: .
v_call: TRBV6-5
j_call: TRBJ1-5
cdr3_aa: CASSPRGSPGQPQHF
cdr3_nt: TGTGCCAGCAGTCCTCGAGGGAGTCCTGGGCAGCCCCAGCATTTT

clone_size: .
d_call: .
v_call: TRBV18
j_call: TRBJ2-3
cdr3_aa: CASSPSSTDTQYF
cdr3_nt: TGTGCCAGCTCACCATCAAGCACAGATACGCAGTATTTT

clone_size: few
d_call: TRBD1
v_call: TRBV12-3/TRBV12-4
j_call: TRBJ2-5
cdr3_aa: CASSVTGAETQYF
cdr3_nt: TGTGCCAGCAGCGTGACAGGGGCAGAGACCCAGTACTTC

clone_size: .
d_call: .
v_call: TRBV10-3
j_call: TRBJ2-3
cdr3_aa: CAISDGVPSGTDTQYF
cdr3_nt: TGTGCCATCAGTGATGGGGTACCCAGCGGAACAGATACGCAGTATTTT

clone_size: .
d_call: .
v_call: TRBV7-2
j_call: TRBJ1-6
cdr3_aa: CASSLLRPDNSPLHF
cdr3_nt: TGTGCCAGCAGCTTACTTCGTCCGGATAATTCACCCCTCCACTTT

clone_size: .
d_call: .
v_call: TRBV6-5
j_call: TRBJ2-7
cdr3_aa: CASSPTRNEQYF
cdr3_nt: TGTGCCAGCAGTCCGACTAGAAACGAGCAGTACTTC

clone_size: .
d_call: .
v_call: TRBV6-2/TRBV6-3
j_call: TRBJ2-5
cdr3_aa: CASSYSISQGGQETQYF
cdr3_nt: TGTGCCAGCAGTTACTCGATCTCTCAGGGGGGTCAAGAGACCCAGTACTTC

clone_size: .
d_call: TRBD1
v_call: TRBV7-9
j_call: TRBJ1-1
cdr3_aa: CASTRTGGDTEAFF
cdr3_nt: TGTGCCAGCACCAGGACAGGGGGGGACACTGAAGCTTTCTTT

clone_size: .
d_call: .
v_call: TRBV6-2/TRBV6-3
j_call: TRBJ2-5
cdr3_aa: CASSYSGRAPETQYF
cdr3_nt: TGTGCCAGCAGTTACTCGGGCAGGGCCCCGGAGACCCAGTACTTC

clone_size: .
d_call: TRBD1
v_call: TRBV18
j_call: TRBJ1-1
cdr3_aa: CASSQQGGHMNTEAFF
cdr3_nt: TGTGCCAGCTCACAACAGGGGGGTCACATGAACACTGAAGCTTTCTTT

clone_size: .
d_call: .
v_call: TRBV28
j_call: TRBJ2-3
cdr3_aa: CASSPRGIGGLDTQYF
cdr3_nt: TGTGCCAGCAGTCCGCGTGGGATAGGCGGGTTAGACACGCAGTATTTT

clone_size: .
d_call: .
v_call: TRBV20-1
j_call: TRBJ2-1
cdr3_aa: CSAATPQEQFF
cdr3_nt: TGCAGTGCAGCAACCCCACAGGAGCAGTTCTTC

clone_size: .
d_call: TRBD2
v_call: TRBV5-1
j_call: TRBJ2-7
cdr3_aa: CASSWSLPIAGPYEQYF
cdr3_nt: TGCGCCAGCAGCTGGAGTCTCCCGATAGCGGGACCCTACGAGCAGTACTTC